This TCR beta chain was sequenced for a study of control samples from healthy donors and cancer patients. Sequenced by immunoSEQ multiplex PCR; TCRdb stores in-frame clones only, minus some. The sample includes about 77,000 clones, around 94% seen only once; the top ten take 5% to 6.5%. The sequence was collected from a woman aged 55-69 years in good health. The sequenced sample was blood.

The CDR3 loop is CATQGSRTNEKLFF. The CDR3, as DNA: TGTGCCACCCAGGGGTCCCGAACTAATGAAAAACTGTTTTTT. This sequence joins TRBV15 and TRBJ1-4, with D possibly being TRBD1 (6 bases). Germline-derived CDR1 and CDR2 are LNHNV and YYDKDF (reference sequence). Trimming removed 8 bases from V and 1 base from J, with 11 bases in between. This CDR3 is 14 amino acids long.